Sequencing of this T cell receptor (beta chain) was carried out in a study of blood T cell dynamics during melanoma immunotherapy. CDR3 length: 14 residues. CDR1 and CDR2 (germline): LNHDA, SQIVND (reference sequence). V was shortened by 4 bases and J by 1 base, with 8 bases between the two germline ends. Clones were read by immunoSEQ multiplex PCR, and TCRdb kept only the in-frame ones, dropping some. The sample shows 15,000 to 20,000 clones, approximately 90% of them seen only once. Time point of the sample: pre-treatment baseline. Sampling occurred pretreatment (T0) and at week 3 (W3), after cycle one of checkpoint blockade. At 12 weeks after first infusion, RECIST 1.1 defined response for most patients. No patient had earlier systemic cancer treatment, concurrent immunosuppressants, or another active cancer.

This chain links TRBV19 with TRBJ1-3, with no clear D. This sequence originates from a human donor with melanoma. The sequences come from blood, collected from a patient treated with checkpoint blockade. CDR3 sequence (DNA): TGTGCCAGTAGTACCGCCCTATCTGGAAACACCATATATTTT. It translates to CASSTALSGNTIYF.